This T cell receptor (beta chain) comes out of a study of shared clonotypes between healthy human individuals. Terminally differentiated effector memory CD45RA+ cells were excluded from the naive CD8 cells, which were CD45RO-negative and positively selected for CCR7. Using immunoSEQ multiplex PCR, the repertoire was profiled, and TCRdb retains in-frame clones only, with some absent. There are roughly 2.1 million clones in the sample; about 93% occur only once, and around 1.7% lies in the top ten. With respect to this clone: Its antigen is unknown.

V dropped 2 bases and J dropped 4 bases, with 11 bases sitting between them. The germline V gene has CDR1 MNHEY and CDR2 SMNVEV (reference sequence). The CDR3 totals 14 residues. Whole-study results and caveats: Between several donors, naive CD4 clonotypes were shared at a level of about 5%. Sampling covered blood only; tissue repertoires likely differ.

The chain combines TRBV27 with TRBJ1-1; no reliable D call. This clonotype was sampled from a man aged 18 to 30 in good health. Some clones in this sample may be carry-over from other donors' samples. The sample was naive CD8+ T cells from PBMCs. CDR3 coding DNA: TGTGCCAGCAGTTTAAGGGCCAGCACCACTGAAGCTTTCTTT. Protein: CASSLRASTTEAFF.